Here is one T cell receptor (beta chain) with its context. TCRdb's copy holds only in-frame clones and misses some; the assay was immunoSEQ multiplex PCR. The sample holds 200,000 to 250,000 clones, 85% to 90% seen once. CDR1 and CDR2 from the germline V gene are SNHLY and FYNNEI. The CDR3 runs to 13 residues. V was shortened by 2 bases and J by 5 bases, with 9 bases between the two germline ends. This record comes from a study of blood T cell repertoires in COVID-19. The sequencing input was PBMCs or T cells enriched from blood (not recorded which). The chain uses TRBV2 and TRBJ1-1; tentative D call: TRBD1 (6 bases). This clonotype originated in a woman in her thirties who had recovered from COVID-19. The CDR3 sequence: CASSEWGQTEAFF. The CDR3 DNA sequence: TGTGCCAGCAGTGAATGGGGACAAACTGAAGCTTTCTTT.